What follows are 15 T cell receptor beta chains derived from one specimen sequenced in a study of neurological immune-mediated disorders. TCRdb called the 5' RACE reads again in MiXCR, with one record for every CDR3 protein. The sample yields 50,000 to 65,000 distinct CDR3 sequences, around 3.9% seen once. The sequenced sample consisted of PBMCs. The receptors derive from a man between 25 and 39 years old with multiple sclerosis.

This clonotype appeared many times. At one end the junction does not follow the germline gene, possibly because of a read error. This chain connects TRBV5-1 to TRBJ1-5; TRBD1 might be the D (5 bases). This CDR3 contains 15 residues. Per the germline V gene, CDR1 is SGHRS and CDR2 is YFSETQ. This CDR3 reads CASSLDYGGNQPQNF. The CDR3 region has the DNA TGCGCCAGCAGCTTGGACTACGGGGGAAATCAGCCCCAGAATTTT.

This clonotype was detected only a few times. Given a much more abundant clone one base away, this may be a read error. V and J are TRBV3-1 and TRBJ2-7; D gene unclear. Trimming took 1 base from V and 2 from J, leaving 9 bases between them. The CDR3 extends over 14 amino acids. CDR1 is LGHDT, CDR2 YNNKEL, per germline (reference sequence). The CDR3 nucleotides read TGTGCCAGCAGCCAAGTAGAAAGCACCTACGAGCAGTACTTC. It codes for CASSQVESTYEQYF.

This clonotype was recorded many times. The J gene is TRBJ2-3, the V gene TRBV18; D is ambiguous. The CDR3 is 12 amino acids. Germline V gene data show CDR1 as KGHSH and CDR2 as LQKENI. Trimming left V 3 bases short and J 3 bases short, with 4 bases between. The CDR3 is CASSPTTDTQYF. In DNA, the CDR3 is TGTGCCAGCTCACCGACTACAGATACGCAGTATTTT.

This clonotype was seen only once. This chain joins TRBV19 and TRBJ1-1; D unclear. Germline CDR1 LNHDA, CDR2 SQIVND (reference sequence). This CDR3 is 13 amino acids long. The CDR3 protein is CGASRDVGTEAFF. In DNA form, the CDR3 reads TGTGGGGCTAGTCGGGATGTCGGCACTGAAGCTTTCTTT. Looking up the rest from reference TRBV19 and TRBJ1-1 gives the full variable domain: DGGITQSPKYLFRKEGQNVTLSCEQNLNHDAMYWYRQDPGQGLRLIYYSQIVNDFQKGDIAEGYSVSREKKESFPLTVTSAQKNPTAFYLCGASRDVGTEAFFGQGTRLTVV.

This clonotype was recorded at least ten times. J is TRBJ2-7 and V is TRBV7-8, with D perhaps being TRBD1 or TRBD2 (7 bases each). CDR3 length: 17 residues. V was cut by 1 base and J by 1 base, with 17 bases left in between. Germline V gene sequence: CDR1 SGHVS, CDR2 FQNEAQ. This chain's CDR3 is CASSLVRVRGGSYEQYF. The CDR3 region has the DNA TGTGCCAGCAGCTTAGTTCGTGTCAGGGGGGGATCCTACGAGCAGTACTTC.

In this sample, this clonotype turned up many times. The J gene is TRBJ2-3, the V gene TRBV10-3; no clear D. V lost 0 bases and J 5 bases, leaving 3 bases between the germline ends. CDR1 is ENHRY and CDR2 is SYGVKD in the germline V gene. The CDR3 has 12 residues. The CDR3 spells CAISESEDTQYF. CDR3 nucleotides: TGTGCCATCAGTGAGTCGGAAGATACGCAGTATTTT.

Remarks on this clonotype: Being one base from a much bigger clone, this may be a read error. V and J are TRBV20-1 and TRBJ2-2, with D unresolved. The CDR3 contains 12 residues. CDR1 and CDR2 from the germline V gene are DFQATT and SNEGSKA (reference sequence). V dropped 0 bases and J dropped 9 bases, with 8 bases sitting between them. DNA of the CDR3: TGCAGTGCTAGAGAAGGTGTGCGGGAGCTGTTTTTT. Translation gives CSAREGVRELFF.

This clonotype was found many times. The chain employs TRBV20-1 and TRBJ2-5, with 11 bases matching TRBD2. V was pared by 0 bases and J by 1 base, with 1 base of the junction left unmatched. Germline CDR1 DFQATT, CDR2 SNEGSKA (reference sequence). There are 15 residues in the CDR3. Written as DNA, the CDR3 is TGCAGTGCTAGAGAGACTAGCGGGGTCCAAGAGACCCAGTACTTC. Protein: CSARETSGVQETQYF.

This clonotype was found many times. This rearrangement joins TRBV9 to TRBJ2-7; tentatively, D is TRBD1 or TRBD2 (5 bases each). The V gene's germline CDR1 is SGDLS and CDR2 YYNGEE. The CDR3 runs to 15 residues. V lost 0 bases, J lost 2 bases, and 12 bases lay in between. CDR3 nucleotides: TGTGCCAGCAGCGTAGGGGGGTCGACGACCTACGAGCAGTACTTC. It encodes CASSVGGSTTYEQYF.

This clonotype occurred many times. The gene calls are TRBV5-1 and TRBJ1-2; a possible D gene is TRBD1 (6 bases). The CDR3 is 14 amino acids. V gave up 1 base and J gave up 6 bases, with 13 bases separating them. CDR1 and CDR2 from the germline V gene are SGHRS and YFSETQ. CDR3 amino acids: CASSLLNREDGYTF. CDR3 DNA sequence: TGCGCCAGCAGCTTGCTCAACAGGGAAGATGGCTACACCTTC.

This clonotype was detected many times. V is TRBV7-2 and J is TRBJ2-4; D gene unclear. CDR1 and CDR2 from the germline V gene are SGHTA and FQGNSA. The CDR3 runs to 16 residues. The V gene lost 1 base and the J gene lost 0 bases, with 10 bases spanning the gap. The CDR3 reads CASSLVAALAKNIQYF. CDR3 DNA sequence: TGTGCCAGCAGCTTAGTGGCCGCGCTAGCCAAAAACATTCAGTACTTC. Based on the CDR3 plus reference TRBV7-2 and TRBJ2-4, the full variable domain is GAGVSQSPSNKVTEKGKDVELRCDPISGHTALYWYRQSLGQGLEFLIYFQGNSAPDKSGLPSDRFSAERTGGSVSTLTIQRTQQEDSAVYLCASSLVAALAKNIQYFGAGTRLSVL.

Ten or more counts support this clonotype. The chain recombines TRBV10-3 with TRBJ2-7; 11 nucleotides match TRBD2. The ends lost 6 bases at V and 3 bases at J; junction bases unmatched: 1. The length of the CDR3 is 13 residues. Germline V gene data show CDR1 as ENHRY and CDR2 as SYGVKD. Here the CDR3 DNA reads TGTGCCATCAGGACTAGCGGGGTCTACGAGCAGTACTTC. It yields the protein CAIRTSGVYEQYF.

The rearrangement uses TRBV7-6 and TRBJ2-7; possibly TRBD2 for D (6 bases). CDR1 is SGHVS and CDR2 is FNYEAQ in the germline V gene. This CDR3 contains 15 residues. V was clipped by 1 base and J by 2 bases, with 12 bases between them. The chain's CDR3 is CASSLGRGKAYEQYF. CDR3 nucleotides: TGTGCCAGCAGCTTAGGGAGGGGTAAAGCCTACGAGCAGTACTTC.

This clonotype has more than one count but fewer than ten. V gene TRBV10-2 combines with J gene TRBJ2-3, with 8 bases fitting TRBD1. There are 18 residues in the CDR3. Germline lookup yields CDR1 WSHSY and CDR2 SAAADI. V lost 2 bases to trimming and J lost 0 bases; unmatched junction nucleotides: 10. The CDR3 DNA follows: TGCGCCAGCAGTGAGAGCGAAACGAGGACAGGGAGCACAGATACGCAGTATTTT. Its translation: CASSESETRTGSTDTQYF.

This clonotype was picked up many times. The J gene is TRBJ2-1, the V gene TRBV6-1; weak D call: TRBD1 (6 bases). V gave up 1 base and J gave up 2 bases, with 12 bases separating them. From germline, CDR1 is MNHNS and CDR2 SASEGT. The CDR3 has 16 residues. The CDR3 DNA reads TGTGCCAGCAGTGAAGTCCCACAGGGAACCTACAATGAGCAGTTCTTC. Encoded protein: CASSEVPQGTYNEQFF.